This T cell receptor (beta chain) was retrieved from a study of shared clonotypes between healthy human individuals. This clone was seen a few times. Its antigen is as yet unknown. The germline V gene has CDR1 MRHNA and CDR2 SNTAGT. The length of the CDR3 is 16 residues. V was cut by 4 bases and J by 3 bases, with 15 bases left in between. The run depth of the assay was deep. Replicate PCRs for unsorted PBMC used 300 ng DNA (approximately 31,000 T cell genomes). In the authors' methods: Because ImmunoSEQ provided only junction sequences with no quality scores, the filtering differed. Using immunoSEQ multiplex PCR, the repertoire was profiled, and TCRdb retains in-frame clones only, with some absent. V, J and clone size were drawn from that table, and D and trimming were deduced from the DNA. Among fewer than 650,000 clones listed, around 80% were seen once. Notes on the study in general: The diversity represented, both genetic and in exposure history, was limited by few donors.

The specimen was PBMCs. The rearrangement uses TRBV6-4 and TRBJ2-2, with unresolved D. The TCR originated in a woman aged 40 to 50 in good health. Some clones in this sample may be carry-over from other donors' samples. CDR3 DNA: TGTGCCAGCAGTGGTTGGGCTCTCCTTTACACCGGGGAGCTGTTTTTT. Amino acid sequence: CASSGWALLYTGELFF.